This T cell receptor beta chain was obtained from a study of CD8 T cells in ankylosing spondylitis. Regarding the study as a whole: For ankylosing spondylitis blood, a TCR beta motif of seven to nine highly homologous variants appeared characteristic. Disease-linked clones reportedly concentrated significantly in matched ankylosing spondylitis synovial fluid.

This clonotype has ten or more counts. What it recognizes is unknown. Germline V gene sequence: CDR1 MNHNS, CDR2 SASEGT. Trimming took 7 bases from V and 3 from J, leaving 13 bases between them. The CDR3 runs to 13 residues. TCRdb called the 5' RACE reads again in MiXCR, with one record for every CDR3 protein. The data hold some 52,000 distinct CDR3 sequences, with roughly 7.3% observed a single time. This chain connects TRBV6-1 to TRBJ2-7; perhaps TRBD1 as D (5 bases). Sequencing used blood, either unsorted or a sorted T cell fraction (not recorded which). The receptor comes from a female donor with ankylosing spondylitis or in good health (not recorded which). The DNA for the CDR3 is TGTGCCAGCAAAGGGGTCGACTTCTACGAGCAGTACTTC. This gives the protein CASKGVDFYEQYF.